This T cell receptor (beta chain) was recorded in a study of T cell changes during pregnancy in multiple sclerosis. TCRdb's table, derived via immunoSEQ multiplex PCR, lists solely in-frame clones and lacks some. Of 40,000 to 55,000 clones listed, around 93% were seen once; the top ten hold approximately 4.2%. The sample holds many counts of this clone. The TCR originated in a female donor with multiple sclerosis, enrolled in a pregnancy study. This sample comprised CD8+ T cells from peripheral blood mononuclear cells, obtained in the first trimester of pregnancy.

The CDR3 coding sequence is TGTGCCAGCAGCTTGGGCCCAGGGGCGGGCGAGCAGTACTTC. It translates to CASSLGPGAGEQYF. This chain uses TRBV5-4 with TRBJ2-7; a weak D match, TRBD1 (6 bases). The CDR3 loop spans 14 amino acids. The V and J ends lost 0 bases and 6 bases respectively, with 13 bases between them. Germline values: CDR1 SGHNT, CDR2 YYREEE (reference sequence). Based on the CDR3 plus reference TRBV5-4 and TRBJ2-7, the full variable domain is ETGVTQSPTHLIKTRGQQVTLRCSSQSGHNTVSWYQQALGQGPQFIFQYYREEENGRGNFPPRFSGLQFPNYSSELNVNALELDDSALYLCASSLGPGAGEQYFGPGTRLTVT.